This TCR beta chain was observed in a study of liver allograft versus peripheral blood T cells. Study at large: T cell receptor repertoires in transplanted livers were compared with those in recipients' peripheral blood. Regarding the study as a whole: Intragraft T cell receptor repertoires of liver allografts were reportedly distinct from those in peripheral blood.

Via MiXCR, TCRdb re-called the reads, giving one row per CDR3 protein. The data show roughly 2,000 distinct CDR3 sequences, around 15% seen once. By frequency in the sample, this clonotype is medium-sized. What it binds is unknown. The CDR3 is 13 residues long. The V end was cut by 0 bases, the J end by 8 bases, with 10 bases between. CDR1 SEHNR and CDR2 FQNEAQ come from the germline V gene (reference sequence). The rearrangement uses TRBV7-9 and TRBJ1-2; D is ambiguous. The TCR comes from a human patient who had a liver transplant. Some T cells may be provided by the graft donor. CDR3 in amino acids: CASSLAGGSGYTF. The CDR3 DNA follows: TGTGCCAGCAGCTTAGCAGGTGGTAGCGGCTACACCTTC.